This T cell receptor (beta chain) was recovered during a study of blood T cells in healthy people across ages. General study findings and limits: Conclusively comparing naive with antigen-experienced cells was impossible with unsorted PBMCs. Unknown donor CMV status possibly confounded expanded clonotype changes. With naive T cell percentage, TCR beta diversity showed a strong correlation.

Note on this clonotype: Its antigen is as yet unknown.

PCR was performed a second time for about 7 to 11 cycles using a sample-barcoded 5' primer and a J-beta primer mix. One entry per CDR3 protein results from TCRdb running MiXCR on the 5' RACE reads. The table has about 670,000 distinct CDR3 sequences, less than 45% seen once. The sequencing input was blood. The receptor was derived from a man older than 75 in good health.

In DNA form, the CDR3 reads TGTGCCATCGGGAGGAGTGGGACAGGGGTCGAGCAGTACTTC. Its translation: CAIGRSGTGVEQYF. The gene calls are TRBV10-3 and TRBJ2-4; 10 positions agree with TRBD1. The DNA end is more similar to TRBJ2-7, so the J call may be wrong. CDR1 is ENHRY and CDR2 is SYGVKD in the germline V gene. The CDR3 runs 14 residues.